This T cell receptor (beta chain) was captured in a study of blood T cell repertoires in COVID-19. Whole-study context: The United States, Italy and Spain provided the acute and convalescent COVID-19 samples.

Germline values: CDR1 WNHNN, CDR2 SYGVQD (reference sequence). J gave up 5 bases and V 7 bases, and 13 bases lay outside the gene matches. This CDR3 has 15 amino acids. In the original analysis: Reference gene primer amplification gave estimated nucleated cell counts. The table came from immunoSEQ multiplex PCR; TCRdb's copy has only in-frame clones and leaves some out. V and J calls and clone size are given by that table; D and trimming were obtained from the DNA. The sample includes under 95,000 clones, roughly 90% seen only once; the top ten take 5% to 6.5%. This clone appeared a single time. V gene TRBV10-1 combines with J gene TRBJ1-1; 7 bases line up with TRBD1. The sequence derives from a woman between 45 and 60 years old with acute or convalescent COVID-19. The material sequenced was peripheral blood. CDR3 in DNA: TGCGCCAGCACCGCTGTCCGGGGACAGCGGACTGAAGCTTTCTTT. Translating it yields CASTAVRGQRTEAFF.